The rows below give T cell receptor beta chains drawn from one sample of a study of shared clonotypes between healthy human individuals. Using immunoSEQ multiplex PCR, the repertoire was profiled, and TCRdb retains in-frame clones only, with some absent. The sample yields hundreds of thousands of clones, approximately 96% seen once. Sample: naive CD8+ T cells sorted from blood. The receptors shown here come from a woman aged 25 to 39 in good health. CDR3s include the opening cysteine and the closing phenylalanine or tryptophan. The D gene is left open where the match is weak. Rows may omit the clone size; those that give it use once, few, many or a size class.

v_call	clone_size	d_call	j_call	cdr3_aa	cdr3_nt
TRBV9	-	-	TRBJ1-1	CASSVDRRNTEAFF	TGTGCCAGCAGCGTAGACAGGCGGAACACTGAAGCTTTCTTT
TRBV5-8	-	-	TRBJ2-1	CASSQLDMISYNEQFF	TGTGCCAGCAGCCAACTCGACATGATCTCCTACAATGAGCAGTTCTTC
TRBV27	-	TRBD2	TRBJ2-2	CASSLSAGEAFGELFF	TGTGCCAGCAGTTTATCAGCGGGAGAGGCTTTCGGGGAGCTGTTTTTT
TRBV6-6	-	-	TRBJ2-1	CASRSGGSSYNEQFF	TGTGCCAGCAGAAGCGGTGGAAGCTCCTACAATGAGCAGTTCTTC
TRBV5-1	-	TRBD1	TRBJ2-3	CASSPRTGSTDTQYF	TGCGCCAGCAGCCCCCGGACAGGGAGCACAGATACGCAGTATTTT
TRBV11-1	-	TRBD1	TRBJ1-1	CASSAGTGELCAFF	TGTGCCAGCAGCGCCGGGACAGGCGAGCTGTGTGCTTTCTTT
TRBV27	-	-	TRBJ2-1	CASSSHGRDELGSEQFF	TGTGCCAGCAGTTCTCATGGGCGGGACGAACTTGGTAGTGAGCAGTTCTTC
TRBV28	-	-	TRBJ2-2	CASSLGSGELFF	TGTGCCAGCAGTTTAGGATCCGGGGAGCTGTTTTTT
TRBV4-2	once	-	TRBJ1-6	CASSQKVGGYNSPLHF	TGTGCCAGCAGCCAAAAGGTGGGAGGTTATAATTCACCCCTCCACTTT
TRBV19	-	-	TRBJ2-6	CASSISGTGANVLTF	TGTGCCAGTAGTATTTCAGGAACTGGGGCCAACGTCCTGACTTTC
TRBV27	-	TRBD2	TRBJ2-1	CASSLSGRANEQFF	TGTGCCAGCAGTCTTAGCGGGAGGGCCAATGAGCAGTTCTTC
TRBV27	-	TRBD1	TRBJ2-6	CASSGRTGGPSGANVLTF	TGTGCCAGCAGTGGTCGGACAGGGGGACCCTCTGGGGCCAACGTCCTGACTTTC
TRBV13	few	TRBD2	TRBJ2-2	CASSLTSGSTGELFF	TGTGCCAGCAGTCTAACTAGCGGGAGTACCGGGGAGCTGTTTTTT
TRBV9	-	-	TRBJ2-1	CASSATTRNEQFF	TGTGCCAGCAGCGCAACGACTAGGAATGAGCAGTTCTTC
TRBV7-9	-	TRBD2	TRBJ2-3	CASSFLAGGYFLDTQYF	TGTGCCAGCAGCTTTCTGGCGGGAGGGTATTTCCTAGATACGCAGTATTTT
TRBV5-6	-	TRBD2	TRBJ2-1	CASSLTSGTYNEQFF	TGTGCCAGCAGCTTGACTAGCGGGACCTACAATGAGCAGTTCTTC
TRBV28	-	-	TRBJ2-6	CASRFEFRLGSGANVLTF	TGTGCCAGCAGGTTCGAGTTTAGGTTAGGTTCTGGGGCCAACGTCCTGACTTTC
TRBV15	-	-	TRBJ1-5	CATNSGFSNQPQHF	TGTGCCACCAATTCAGGGTTTAGCAATCAGCCCCAGCATTTT
TRBV30	-	-	TRBJ2-1	CAWGIGLQFF	TGTGCCTGGGGGATAGGACTGCAGTTCTTC
TRBV29-1	-	-	TRBJ1-1	CSVVRGGTEAFF	TGCAGCGTCGTTAGAGGGGGGACTGAAGCTTTCTTT
TRBV10-2	-	-	TRBJ2-7	CASSEGGYEQYF	TGCGCCAGCAGTGAGGGCGGGTACGAGCAGTACTTC
TRBV9	-	-	TRBJ2-5	CASSVQGLQETQYF	TGTGCCAGCAGCGTTCAGGGTCTTCAAGAGACCCAGTACTTC
TRBV2	-	-	TRBJ1-2	CASSEAMTDRGGYTF	TGTGCCAGCAGTGAAGCGATGACAGACCGGGGTGGCTACACCTTC
TRBV9	once	TRBD1	TRBJ2-7	CASSPGTEIYEQYF	TGTGCCAGCAGCCCAGGGACAGAAATATACGAGCAGTACTTC
TRBV27	-	TRBD2	TRBJ2-7	CASSHELATNYEQYF	TGTGCCAGCAGCCACGAACTAGCGACAAATTACGAGCAGTACTTC
TRBV2	-	TRBD1	TRBJ1-4	CASSADRVVFF	TGTGCCAGCAGTGCGGACAGGGTGGTGTTTTTT
TRBV30	once	-	TRBJ1-3	CAWSVWGLGNTIYF	TGTGCCTGGAGTGTTTGGGGACTTGGAAACACCATATATTTT
TRBV28	-	-	TRBJ2-1	CASSLIGNEQFF	TGTGCCAGCAGTTTAATCGGTAATGAGCAGTTCTTC
TRBV6-1	-	-	TRBJ1-5	CASSEAPRAGRNQPQHF	TGTGCCAGCAGTGAAGCACCCCGCGCGGGGCGCAATCAGCCCCAGCATTTT
TRBV19	-	TRBD2	TRBJ2-1	CASSMSGGEQFF	TGTGCCAGTAGTATGTCGGGGGGGGAGCAGTTCTTC
TRBV11-2	-	-	TRBJ2-1	CASSSIRADNEQFF	TGTGCCAGCAGCTCCATACGTGCCGACAATGAGCAGTTCTTC
TRBV5-6	-	-	TRBJ2-6	CASSWASGANVLTF	TGTGCCAGCAGCTGGGCCTCTGGGGCCAACGTCCTGACTTTC
TRBV4-2	-	-	TRBJ2-7	CASSQDVVSYEQYF	TGTGCCAGCAGCCAAGATGTGGTTTCCTACGAGCAGTACTTC
TRBV27	-	-	TRBJ2-7	CASSSTGPTYEQYF	TGTGCCAGCAGTTCCACGGGCCCTACTTACGAGCAGTACTTC
TRBV5-6	-	-	TRBJ2-7	CASSLRWGYEQYF	TGTGCCAGCAGCTTGCGCTGGGGTTACGAGCAGTACTTC
TRBV27	-	-	TRBJ1-4	CASSLWIGSTNEKLFF	TGTGCCAGCAGTTTATGGATAGGCTCAACTAATGAAAAACTGTTTTTT
TRBV27	-	-	TRBJ1-1	CASSFNRNTEAFF	TGTGCCAGCAGTTTCAACAGGAACACTGAAGCTTTCTTT
TRBV7-9	-	-	TRBJ1-2	CASSLDKSGQRIHGYTF	TGTGCCAGCAGCTTAGATAAATCAGGACAGAGGATCCATGGCTACACCTTC
TRBV5-5	-	TRBD1	TRBJ1-1	CASSSPGQVSWGTEAFF	TGTGCCAGCAGCTCCCCGGGACAGGTCTCCTGGGGCACTGAAGCTTTCTTT
TRBV28	-	-	TRBJ2-1	CASSHLTGYNEQFF	TGTGCCAGCAGTCACCTGACAGGCTACAATGAGCAGTTCTTC
TRBV7-8	-	TRBD1	TRBJ2-2	CASSPRGYTGELFF	TGTGCCAGCAGCCCCAGGGGGTACACCGGGGAGCTGTTTTTT
TRBV15	-	-	TRBJ2-7	CATSRDGSLSF	TGTGCCACCAGCAGAGATGGGAGCCTCTCCTTC
TRBV4-1	-	-	TRBJ2-4	CASSPRAPGSKLLAKNIQYF	TGCGCCAGCAGCCCCCGGGCCCCCGGGAGCAAACTATTAGCCAAAAACATTCAGTACTTC
TRBV6-6	-	-	TRBJ2-6	CASSSWSGANVLTF	TGTGCCAGCAGTTCGTGGTCTGGGGCCAACGTCCTGACTTTC
TRBV29-1	-	-	TRBJ2-1	CSVGSGNHNEQFF	TGCAGCGTTGGTTCAGGGAACCACAATGAGCAGTTCTTC
TRBV11-2	-	TRBD1	TRBJ2-7	CASSLGGTRGHEQYF	TGTGCCAGCAGCTTAGGAGGTACAAGGGGGCACGAGCAGTACTTC
TRBV9	once	-	TRBJ2-3	CASSVAEPNTQYF	TGTGCCAGCAGCGTAGCTGAACCTAATACGCAGTATTTT
TRBV5-1	-	TRBD2	TRBJ2-7	CASSLTSAYEQYF	TGCGCCAGCAGCCTGACTAGCGCTTACGAGCAGTACTTC
TRBV9	-	-	TRBJ2-7	CASSPRHPGDHEQYF	TGTGCCAGCAGCCCTCGGCACCCGGGAGATCACGAGCAGTACTTC
TRBV5-1	-	-	TRBJ1-1	CASSLDRRLNTEAFF	TGCGCCAGCAGCTTGGACAGGAGGCTCAACACTGAAGCTTTCTTT
TRBV14	-	TRBD2	TRBJ2-1	CASSPRGLAGNEQFF	TGTGCCAGCAGCCCAAGAGGACTAGCGGGAAATGAGCAGTTCTTC